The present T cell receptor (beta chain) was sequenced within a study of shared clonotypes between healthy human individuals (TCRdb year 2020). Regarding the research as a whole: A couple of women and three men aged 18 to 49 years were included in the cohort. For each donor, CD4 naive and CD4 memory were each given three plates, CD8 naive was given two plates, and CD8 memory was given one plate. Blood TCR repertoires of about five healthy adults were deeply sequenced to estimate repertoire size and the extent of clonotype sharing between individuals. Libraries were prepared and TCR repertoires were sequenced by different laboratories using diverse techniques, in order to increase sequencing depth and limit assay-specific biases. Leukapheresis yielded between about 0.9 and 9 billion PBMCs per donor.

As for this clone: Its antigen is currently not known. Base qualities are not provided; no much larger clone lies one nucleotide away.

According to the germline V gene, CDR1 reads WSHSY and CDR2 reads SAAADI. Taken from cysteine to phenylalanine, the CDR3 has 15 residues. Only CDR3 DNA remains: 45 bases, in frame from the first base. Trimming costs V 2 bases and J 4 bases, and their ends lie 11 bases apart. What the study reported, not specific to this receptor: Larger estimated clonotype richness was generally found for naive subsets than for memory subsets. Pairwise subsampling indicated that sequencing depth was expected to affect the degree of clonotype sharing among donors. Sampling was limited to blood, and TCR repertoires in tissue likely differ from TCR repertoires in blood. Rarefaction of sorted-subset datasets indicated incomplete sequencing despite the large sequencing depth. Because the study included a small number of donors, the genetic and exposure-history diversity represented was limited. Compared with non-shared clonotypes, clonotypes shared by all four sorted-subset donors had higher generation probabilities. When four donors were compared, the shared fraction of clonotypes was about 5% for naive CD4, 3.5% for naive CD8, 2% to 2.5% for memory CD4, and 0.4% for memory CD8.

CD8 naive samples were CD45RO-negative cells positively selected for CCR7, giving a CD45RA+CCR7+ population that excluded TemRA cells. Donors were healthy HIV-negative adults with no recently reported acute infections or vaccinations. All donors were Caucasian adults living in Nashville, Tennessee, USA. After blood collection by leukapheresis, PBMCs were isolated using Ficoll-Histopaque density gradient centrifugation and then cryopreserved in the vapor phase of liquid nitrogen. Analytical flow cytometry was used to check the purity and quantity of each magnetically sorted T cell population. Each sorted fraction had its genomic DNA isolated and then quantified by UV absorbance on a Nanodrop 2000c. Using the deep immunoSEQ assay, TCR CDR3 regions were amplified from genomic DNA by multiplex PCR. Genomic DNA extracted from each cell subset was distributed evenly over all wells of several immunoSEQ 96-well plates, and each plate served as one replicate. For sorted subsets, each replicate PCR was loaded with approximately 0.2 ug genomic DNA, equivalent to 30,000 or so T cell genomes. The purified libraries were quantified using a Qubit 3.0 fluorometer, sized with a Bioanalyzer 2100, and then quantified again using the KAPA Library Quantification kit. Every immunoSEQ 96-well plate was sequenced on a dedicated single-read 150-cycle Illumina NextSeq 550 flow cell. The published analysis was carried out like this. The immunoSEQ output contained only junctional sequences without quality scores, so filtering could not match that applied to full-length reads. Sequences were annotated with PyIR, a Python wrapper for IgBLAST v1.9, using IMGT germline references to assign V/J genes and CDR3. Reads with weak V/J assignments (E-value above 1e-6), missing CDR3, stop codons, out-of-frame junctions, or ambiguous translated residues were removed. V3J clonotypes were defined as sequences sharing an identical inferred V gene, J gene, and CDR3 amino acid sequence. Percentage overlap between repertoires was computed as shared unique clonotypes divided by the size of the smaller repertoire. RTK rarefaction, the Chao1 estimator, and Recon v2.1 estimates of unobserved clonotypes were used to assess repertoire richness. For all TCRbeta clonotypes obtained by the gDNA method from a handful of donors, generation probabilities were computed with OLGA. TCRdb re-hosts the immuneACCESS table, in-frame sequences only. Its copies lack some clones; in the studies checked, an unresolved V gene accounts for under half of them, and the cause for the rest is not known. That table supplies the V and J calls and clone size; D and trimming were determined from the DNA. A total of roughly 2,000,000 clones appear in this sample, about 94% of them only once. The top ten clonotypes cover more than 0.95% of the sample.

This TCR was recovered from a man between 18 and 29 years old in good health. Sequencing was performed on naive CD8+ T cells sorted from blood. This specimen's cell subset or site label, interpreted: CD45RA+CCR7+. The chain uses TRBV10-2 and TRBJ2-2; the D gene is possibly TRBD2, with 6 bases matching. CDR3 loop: CASSEDGGPTGELFF. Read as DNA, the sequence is TGCGCCAGCAGTGAGGACGGGGGACCCACCGGGGAGCTGTTTTTT.